This record concerns one T cell receptor beta chain sequence. Its antigen is not known. Clones were sequenced by immunoSEQ multiplex PCR, and TCRdb holds only the in-frame ones, with some missing. The sample lists 85,000 to 90,000 clones; approximately 92% were seen once. These data are taken from a study of Tregs in tolerant kidney transplant recipients. Whole-study results and caveats: Few patients were studied, so findings need validation in larger groups.

CDR3 length: 15 residues. Trimming cost V 2 bases and J 3 bases, with 8 bases left between them. Germline V gene data show CDR1 as MNHEY and CDR2 as SMNVEV (reference sequence). The V and J genes are TRBV27 and TRBJ1-6, with a weak D call TRBD1 (6 bases). Material for sequencing was CD8+ T cells from blood. The receptor was derived from a human donor in good health. The CDR3 DNA reads TGTGCCAGCAGTTTAGGCAGGGGCTATAATTCACCCCTCCACTTT. Residues: CASSLGRGYNSPLHF.